These 27 T cell receptor beta chains were all obtained from the same sample, sequenced in a study of technical replicates of blood from a few donors. The data were produced by immunoSEQ multiplex PCR, yet TCRdb's version contains in-frame clones alone and is incomplete. The profile covers 40,000 to 60,000 clones, with 92% appearing a single time and approximately 3.9% taken by the ten largest. The sample comprised PBMCs. The receptor set was obtained from a human donor in good health. Some clones in this sample may be carry-over from other donors' samples.

This sequence joins TRBV9 and TRBJ2-2, with D maybe TRBD2 (6 bases). The CDR3 is 16 residues long. The germline V gene has CDR1 SGDLS and CDR2 YYNGEE. V was trimmed by 0 bases and J by 4 bases, leaving 13 bases between them. CDR3 sequence (DNA): TGTGCCAGCAGCGTAGTGGGGGGTGCTGGCACCGGGGAGCTGTTTTTT. Translating gives CASSVVGGAGTGELFF.

The DNA of the CDR3 is TGCGCCAGCAGCTTGAGGCAGGGCTCCTACAATGAGCAGTTCTTC. Residues: CASSLRQGSYNEQFF. The rearrangement links TRBV5-1 to TRBJ2-1; a possible D gene is TRBD1 (5 bases). CDR1 is SGHRS, CDR2 YFSETQ, per germline. V lost 1 base and J lost 0, with 8 bases in between. The CDR3 is 15 amino acids.

The rearrangement uses TRBV5-1 and TRBJ2-7; a weak D match, TRBD1 (7 bases). This CDR3 is built from 14 residues. V dropped 0 bases and J dropped 3 bases, with 10 bases sitting between them. CDR1 is SGHRS and CDR2 is YFSETQ in the germline V gene. The CDR3 loop is CASSLGGDSYEQYF. CDR3 sequence (DNA): TGCGCCAGCAGCTTGGGGGGGGACAGCTACGAGCAGTACTTC.

The chain carries TRBV19 and TRBJ2-7; 8 nucleotides match TRBD1. The germline V gene has CDR1 LNHDA and CDR2 SQIVND (reference sequence). Losses at the gene ends were 8 bases for V and 2 bases for J; bases not matched to a gene: 8. This CDR3 comprises 14 residues. CDR3 sequence (DNA): TGTGCCAGTTCCAGGGACAGGCTCCCCTACGAGCAGTACTTC. Amino acid sequence: CASSRDRLPYEQYF.

The genes are TRBV7-9 and TRBJ2-1; TRBD2 matches 8 bases. V lost 5 bases, J lost 6 bases, and 6 bases stayed unmatched. There are 14 residues in the CDR3. CDR1 and CDR2 from the germline V gene are SEHNR and FQNEAQ (reference sequence). The CDR3 loop reads CASSRPGLANEQFF. CDR3 DNA sequence: TGTGCCAGCAGCCGACCAGGACTAGCCAATGAGCAGTTCTTC.

The rearrangement joins TRBV5-1 to TRBJ2-7; D uncertain. Looked up from germline, CDR1 is SGHRS and CDR2 is YFSETQ. Between the trimmed V and J ends, which lost 2 bases and 1 base, there was a span of 7 bases. The CDR3 is 13 residues long. As DNA, the CDR3 is TGCGCCAGCAGCTTAGCGCAATCCTACGAGCAGTACTTC. It translates to CASSLAQSYEQYF.

The chain has TRBV29-1 and TRBJ2-1, with 7 bases that match TRBD1. The CDR3 consists of 15 residues. The germline CDR1 and CDR2 sequences are SQVTM and ANQGSEA. The trim removed 3 bases at V and 4 bases at J, leaving 9 bases unmatched. This CDR3 is CSVDIQGKRYNEQFF. As DNA, the CDR3 is TGCAGCGTTGACATACAGGGGAAACGTTACAATGAGCAGTTCTTC.

The chain links TRBV7-7 to TRBJ2-2, with TRBD1 identical over 7 bases. The CDR3 is 13 residues long. The germline V gene encodes CDR1 SSHAT and CDR2 FNYEAQ (reference sequence). Losses at the gene ends were 5 bases for V and 7 bases for J; bases not matched to a gene: 4. CDR3 sequence reads: CASSPGTVGELFF. As DNA, the CDR3 is TGTGCCAGCAGCCCGGGGACAGTCGGGGAGCTGTTTTTT.

V usage is TRBV4-3 and J usage is TRBJ1-6; possible D gene TRBD1, 5 bases. This CDR3 has 16 amino acids. Germline-derived CDR1 and CDR2 are LGHNA and YSLEER. V was cut by 4 bases and J by 6 bases, with 16 bases left in between. For the CDR3, the DNA is TGCGCCAGCAGCCCTGGACCTCCCGGGGGTAATTCACCCCTCCACTTT. Translation: CASSPGPPGGNSPLHF.

The V gene is TRBV7-2, the J gene TRBJ2-1, with 7 bases matching TRBD1. Germline V gene data show CDR1 as SGHTA and CDR2 as FQGNSA. The CDR3 has 15 residues. Germline trimming cut 4 bases from V and 9 bases from J; bases unmatched to any gene: 12. The CDR3 reads CASSSGMTGSAEQFF. DNA for the CDR3: TGTGCCAGCAGCTCAGGAATGACAGGGAGCGCTGAGCAGTTCTTC.

The chain is built from TRBV7-7 and TRBJ2-6, with 8 positions matching TRBD2. This CDR3 is built from 14 residues. Trimming took 5 bases from V and 4 from J; bases not matched to a gene: 1. Per the germline V gene, CDR1 is SSHAT and CDR2 is FNYEAQ (reference sequence). The CDR3 DNA sequence: TGTGCCAGCAGCCCGGGAGGGGGGGCCAACGTCCTGACTTTC. Translation: CASSPGGGANVLTF.

This rearrangement joins TRBV6-1 to TRBJ1-5; TRBD1 is a possible D gene (5 bases). The germline CDR1 and CDR2 sequences are MNHNS and SASEGT. The CDR3 has 15 residues. V was cut by 4 bases and J by 0 bases, with 10 bases left in between. CDR3 residues: CASSVDSYSNQPQHF. The CDR3 DNA reads as TGTGCCAGCAGTGTTGACAGTTATAGCAATCAGCCCCAGCATTTT.

The J gene is TRBJ2-7, the V gene TRBV15; no definite D call. The CDR3 length is 15 residues. CDR1 is LNHNV, CDR2 YYDKDF, per germline (reference sequence). V shed 1 base and J shed 4 bases, with 14 bases lying between them. CDR3 amino acids: CATSRARGGQYEQYF. CDR3 nucleotide sequence: TGTGCCACCAGCAGAGCCCGTGGCGGCCAGTACGAGCAGTACTTC.

The chain joins TRBV30 to TRBJ2-3, with TRBD2 identical over 8 bases. V shed 3 bases and J 4 bases; nucleotides not matched to a gene: 6. CDR1 is GTSNPN, CDR2 SVGIG, per germline (reference sequence). This CDR3 has 14 amino acids. CDR3 sequence: CAWSPAGVPDTQYF. As DNA, the CDR3 is TGTGCCTGGAGCCCAGCGGGAGTCCCAGATACGCAGTATTTT. The complete variable domain, with remaining parts taken from reference TRBV30 and TRBJ2-3, reads SQTIHQWPATLVQPVGSPLSLECTVEGTSNPNLYWYRQAAGRGLQLLFYSVGIGQISSEVPQNLSASRPQDRQFILSSKKLLLSDSGFYLCAWSPAGVPDTQYFGPGTRLTVL.

The chain uses TRBV7-9 and TRBJ2-5; TRBD1 agrees at 8 bases. The germline gives CDR1 SEHNR, CDR2 FQNEAQ (reference sequence). V shed 2 bases, J shed 3 bases, and the junction held 5 bases outside the gene matches. CDR3 length: 15 amino acids. CDR3 sequence reads: CASSLSGQAKETQYF. The CDR3 region has the DNA TGTGCCAGCAGCTTATCGGGACAGGCCAAAGAGACCCAGTACTTC. Combining the CDR3 with reference TRBV7-9 and TRBJ2-5 gives the whole variable domain DTGVSQNPRHKITKRGQNVTFRCDPISEHNRLYWYRQTLGQGPEFLTYFQNEAQLEKSRLLSDRFSAERPKGSFSTLEIQRTEQGDSAMYLCASSLSGQAKETQYFGPGTRLLVL.

The chain joins TRBV7-2 to TRBJ1-5; D gene ambiguous. CDR1 and CDR2 (germline): SGHTA, FQGNSA. This CDR3 contains 15 residues. Deletions cut 7 bases from V and 6 bases from J, with 19 bases between. CDR3 sequence reads: CASTPSMEEGQPQHF. In DNA form, the CDR3 reads TGTGCCAGCACCCCCTCCATGGAGGAGGGTCAGCCCCAGCATTTT.

The CDR3 loop reads CASSLYGLAGAAEQFF. Written as DNA, the CDR3 is TGTGCCAGCAGCTTGTACGGACTAGCGGGAGCGGCTGAGCAGTTCTTC. The rearrangement links TRBV5-6 to TRBJ2-1; TRBD2 matches at 13 bases. V lost 1 base, J lost 9 bases, and 7 bases stayed unmatched. Germline CDR1 SGHDT, CDR2 YYEEEE. The CDR3 totals 16 residues.

The CDR3: CASSIRTGDILYGYTF. The CDR3 DNA is TGTGCCAGTAGTATACGGACAGGGGATATCTTGTATGGCTACACCTTC. V gene TRBV19 combines with J gene TRBJ1-2; 9 positions match TRBD1. V dropped 2 bases and J dropped 5; count of bases not matched to a gene: 9. Germline CDR1 and CDR2: LNHDA and SQIVND (reference sequence). The CDR3 totals 16 residues.

The genes are TRBV29-1 and TRBJ2-7; maybe TRBD1 (6 bases). Trimming took 4 bases from V and 1 from J, leaving 17 bases between them. The germline V gene encodes CDR1 SQVTM and CDR2 ANQGSEA. The CDR3 covers 15 residues. The CDR3 coding sequence is TGCAGCGTTGGTATATCTGAGGGGGATTCCTACGAGCAGTACTTC. It translates to CSVGISEGDSYEQYF.

The chain joins TRBV6-1 to TRBJ2-5; 13 nucleotides align to TRBD2. The trim removed 4 bases at V and 2 bases at J, leaving 4 bases unmatched. Germline CDR1 reads MNHNS; CDR2 reads SASEGT. The CDR3 is made up of 16 amino acids. CDR3 sequence (DNA): TGTGCCAGCAGTGCCAAGGGACTAGCGGGGCAAGAGACCCAGTACTTC. As protein: CASSAKGLAGQETQYF.

The rearrangement links TRBV19 to TRBJ2-2, with TRBD2 identical over 13 bases. The V gene's germline CDR1 is LNHDA and CDR2 SQIVND (reference sequence). The V gene end was trimmed by 6 bases and the J gene end by 4 bases; junction bases not matched to a gene: 5. This CDR3 contains 16 residues. This CDR3 reads CASSVLAGGGTGELFF. Written as DNA, the CDR3 is TGTGCCAGTAGCGTACTAGCGGGGGGGGGCACCGGGGAGCTGTTTTTT.

V and J are TRBV30 and TRBJ1-2; a weak D match, TRBD1 (6 bases). Germline CDR1 and CDR2: GTSNPN and SVGIG (reference sequence). There are 14 residues in the CDR3. Trimming cost V 7 bases and J 0 bases, with 15 bases left between them. CDR3 protein: CASKGPGANYGYTF. The CDR3 DNA reads as TGTGCCTCGAAAGGGCCAGGGGCTAACTATGGCTACACCTTC.

V usage is TRBV5-5 and J usage is TRBJ2-7, with D perhaps matching TRBD2 (6 bases). V gave up 4 bases and J gave up 0 bases, with 11 bases separating them. The CDR3 runs 14 residues. The germline V gene encodes CDR1 SGHKS and CDR2 YYEKEE (reference sequence). This CDR3 is CASSRETSSYEQYF. As DNA, the CDR3 is TGTGCCAGCAGCCGTGAGACTAGCTCCTACGAGCAGTACTTC.

The chain uses TRBV5-1 and TRBJ2-1; no firm D call. The CDR3 covers 12 residues. Germline lookup yields CDR1 SGHRS and CDR2 YFSETQ. The germline V and J ends were trimmed by 10 bases and 3 bases, with 11 bases remaining between them. Here the CDR3 DNA reads TGCGCCCAACTTTTACTCTACAATGAGCAGTTCTTC. Translating it yields CAQLLLYNEQFF.

The V gene is TRBV7-9, the J gene TRBJ2-7; 8 bases align to TRBD1. CDR3 length: 14 amino acids. Unmatched junction bases numbered 3, after V lost 5 bases and J lost 0 bases. CDR1 is SEHNR, CDR2 FQNEAQ, per germline (reference sequence). CDR3 sequence reads: CASSQTGGSYEQYF. The CDR3 DNA is TGTGCCAGCAGCCAAACAGGGGGCTCCTACGAGCAGTACTTC.

The chain carries TRBV15 and TRBJ2-4; TRBD2 matches at 9 bases. V trimming: 9 bases; J trimming: 3 bases; junction bases outside the gene matches: 6. Germline V gene data show CDR1 as LNHNV and CDR2 as YYDKDF (reference sequence). This CDR3 has 14 amino acids. CDR3 protein: CATASGTYKNIQYF. The CDR3 coding sequence is TGTGCCACAGCTAGCGGGACGTACAAAAACATTCAGTACTTC.

The chain is built from TRBV6-5 and TRBJ2-1; 7 positions match TRBD2. CDR3 size: 15 residues. Trimming took 8 bases from V and 2 from J; bases not matched to a gene: 9. Germline V gives CDR1 MNHEY, CDR2 SVGAGI. Here the CDR3 DNA reads TGTGCCAGCTCGGGCCTGGCGGGGGCCTACAATGAGCAGTTCTTC. Its protein product is CASSGLAGAYNEQFF.